The subject of this entry is one T cell receptor beta chain. The sample belongs to a study of CD8 T cells in ankylosing spondylitis. This CDR3 region has 13 residues. From germline, CDR1 is SEHNR and CDR2 FQNEAQ (reference sequence). J was trimmed by 3 bases and V by 7 bases; bases with no gene match: 3. Construction of TCR beta libraries was performed using quantitative 5'-RACE with molecular barcodes. Each CDR3 protein gets one entry after TCRdb re-called the 5' RACE reads with MiXCR. The sample has 150,000 to 250,000 distinct CDR3 sequences, 13% seen once; the top ten hold approximately 15%. The sequenced sample consisted of blood, either unsorted or a sorted T cell fraction (not recorded which). The gene calls are TRBV7-9 and TRBJ1-2, with 9 bases lining up with TRBD1. This receptor was obtained from a male donor with ankylosing spondylitis or in good health (not recorded which). In DNA, the CDR3 is TGTGCCAGCACGGACAGGGGACACTATGGCTACACCTTC. Protein sequence: CASTDRGHYGYTF.